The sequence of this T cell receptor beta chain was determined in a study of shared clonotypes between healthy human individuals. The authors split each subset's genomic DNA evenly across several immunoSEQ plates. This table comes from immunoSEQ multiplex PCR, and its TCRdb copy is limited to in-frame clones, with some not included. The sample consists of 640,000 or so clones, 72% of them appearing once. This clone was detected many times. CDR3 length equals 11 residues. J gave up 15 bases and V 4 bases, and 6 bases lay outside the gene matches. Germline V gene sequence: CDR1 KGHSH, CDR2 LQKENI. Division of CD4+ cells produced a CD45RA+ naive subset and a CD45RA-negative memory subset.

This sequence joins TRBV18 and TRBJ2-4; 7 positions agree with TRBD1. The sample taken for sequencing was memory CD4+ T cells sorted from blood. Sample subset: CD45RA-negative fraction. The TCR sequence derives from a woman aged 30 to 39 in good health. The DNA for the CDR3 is TGTGCCAGCTCACAACGACAGGGTCTGTACTTC. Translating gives CASSQRQGLYF.